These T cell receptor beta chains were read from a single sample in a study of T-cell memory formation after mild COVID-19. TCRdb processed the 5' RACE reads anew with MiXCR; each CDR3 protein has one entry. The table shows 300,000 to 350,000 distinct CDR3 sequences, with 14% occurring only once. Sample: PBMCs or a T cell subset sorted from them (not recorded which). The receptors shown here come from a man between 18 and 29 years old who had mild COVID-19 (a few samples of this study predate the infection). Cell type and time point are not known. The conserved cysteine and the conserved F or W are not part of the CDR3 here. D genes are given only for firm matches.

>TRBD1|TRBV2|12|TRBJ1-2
ASSFPTGYYGYT
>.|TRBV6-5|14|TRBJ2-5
ASRGRTEQGQETQY
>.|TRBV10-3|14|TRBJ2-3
AISEPDWGASDTQY
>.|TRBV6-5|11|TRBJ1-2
ASRPPGPDGYT
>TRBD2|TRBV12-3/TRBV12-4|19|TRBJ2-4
ASSLPGRGLAGPLAKNIQY
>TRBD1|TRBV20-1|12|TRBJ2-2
SALLYRGPGELF
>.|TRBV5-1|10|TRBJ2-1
ASSLVGFEQF
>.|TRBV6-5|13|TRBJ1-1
ASSYDGTPVTEAF
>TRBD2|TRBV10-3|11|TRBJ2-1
AISSGLYNEQF
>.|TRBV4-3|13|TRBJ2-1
ASSQQRSSYNEQF
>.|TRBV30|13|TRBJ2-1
AWRPRRRGINEQF
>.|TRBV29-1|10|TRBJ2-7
SVFWSDYEQY
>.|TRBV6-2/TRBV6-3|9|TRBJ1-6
ASGRNSPLH
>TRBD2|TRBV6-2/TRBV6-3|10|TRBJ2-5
ASSAGTRIQY
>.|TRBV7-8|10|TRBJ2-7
ASSPHTGEQY
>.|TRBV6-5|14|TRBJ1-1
ASSYSYGVSNTEAF
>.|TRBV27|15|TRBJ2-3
ASSLGPGVWGTDTQY
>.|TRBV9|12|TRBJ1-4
ASSARDTEEKLF
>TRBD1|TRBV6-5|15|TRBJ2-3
ASSDRDSLPFSDTQY
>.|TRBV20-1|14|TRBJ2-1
SARDVGSPDYNEQF
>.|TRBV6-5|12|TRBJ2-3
ASSYLGSQDTQY
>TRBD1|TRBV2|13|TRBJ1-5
ASRGDRVWNQPQH
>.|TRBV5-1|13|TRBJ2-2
ASSLVAGSTGELF
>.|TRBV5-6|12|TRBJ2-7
ASSLRRLEYEQY
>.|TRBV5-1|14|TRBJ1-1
ASSSTGVGLGTEAF
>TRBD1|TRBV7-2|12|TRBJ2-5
ASSPTTGPETQY
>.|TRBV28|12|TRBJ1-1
ASSLSIGGTEAF
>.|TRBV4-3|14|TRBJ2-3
ASSQDVGARTDTQY
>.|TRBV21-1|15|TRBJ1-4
ASSNGTGDRINEKLF
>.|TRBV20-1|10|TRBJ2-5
SASAVGETQY
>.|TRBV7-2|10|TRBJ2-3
ASSLLATTQY
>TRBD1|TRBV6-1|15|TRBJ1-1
ASSEPLQGPKNTEAF
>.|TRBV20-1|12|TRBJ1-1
SATTGLMNTEAF
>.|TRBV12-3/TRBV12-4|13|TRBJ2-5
ASSRDGQSWETQY
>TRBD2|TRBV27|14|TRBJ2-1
ASSSPDQRGRDEQF
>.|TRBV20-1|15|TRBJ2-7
SATPIAGPGGYYEQY
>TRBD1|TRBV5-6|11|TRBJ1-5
ASSFQGDQPQH
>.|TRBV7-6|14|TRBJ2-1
ASSLLPSSVPHEQF
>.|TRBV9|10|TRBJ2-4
ASSVDVGPQY
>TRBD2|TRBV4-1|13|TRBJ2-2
ASSQQGGLAGELF
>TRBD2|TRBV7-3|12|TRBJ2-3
ASSLRTSSDTQY
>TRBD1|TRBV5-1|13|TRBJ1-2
ASSLDGTALYGYT